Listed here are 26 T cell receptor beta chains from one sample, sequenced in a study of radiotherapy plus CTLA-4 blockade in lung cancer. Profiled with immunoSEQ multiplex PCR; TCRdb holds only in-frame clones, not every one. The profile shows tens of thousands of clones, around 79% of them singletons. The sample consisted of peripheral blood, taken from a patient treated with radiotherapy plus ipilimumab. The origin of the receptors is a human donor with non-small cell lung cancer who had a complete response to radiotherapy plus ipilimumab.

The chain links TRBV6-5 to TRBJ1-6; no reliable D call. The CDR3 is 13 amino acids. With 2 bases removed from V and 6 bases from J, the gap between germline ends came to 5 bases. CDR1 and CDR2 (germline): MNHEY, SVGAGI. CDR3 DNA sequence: TGTGCCAGCAGTTACGCCGGTAATTCACCCCTCCACTTT. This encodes CASSYAGNSPLHF.

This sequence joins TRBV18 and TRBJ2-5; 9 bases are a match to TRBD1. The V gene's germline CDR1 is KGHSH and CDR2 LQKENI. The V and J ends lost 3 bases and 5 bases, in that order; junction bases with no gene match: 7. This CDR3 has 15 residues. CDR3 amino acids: CASSPFTGGAETQYF. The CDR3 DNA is TGTGCCAGCTCACCGTTCACAGGGGGCGCGGAGACCCAGTACTTC. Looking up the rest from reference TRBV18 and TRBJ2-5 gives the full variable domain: NAGVMQNPRHLVRRRGQEARLRCSPMKGHSHVYWYRQLPEEGLKFMVYLQKENIIDESGMPKERFSAEFPKEGPSILRIQQVVRGDSAAYFCASSPFTGGAETQYFGPGTRLLVL.

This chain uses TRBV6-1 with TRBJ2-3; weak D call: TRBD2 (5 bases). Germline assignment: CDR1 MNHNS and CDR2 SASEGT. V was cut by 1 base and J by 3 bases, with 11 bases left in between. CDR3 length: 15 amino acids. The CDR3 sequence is CASSEEGVGTDTQYF. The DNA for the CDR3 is TGTGCCAGCAGTGAAGAGGGAGTTGGGACAGATACGCAGTATTTT.

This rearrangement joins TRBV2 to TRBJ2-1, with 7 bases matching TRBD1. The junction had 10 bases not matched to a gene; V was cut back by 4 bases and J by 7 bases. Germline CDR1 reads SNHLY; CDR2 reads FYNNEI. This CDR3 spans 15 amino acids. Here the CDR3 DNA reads TGTGCCAGCAGTGGAACGACAGGGAAGTTAAATGAGCAGTTCTTC. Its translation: CASSGTTGKLNEQFF.

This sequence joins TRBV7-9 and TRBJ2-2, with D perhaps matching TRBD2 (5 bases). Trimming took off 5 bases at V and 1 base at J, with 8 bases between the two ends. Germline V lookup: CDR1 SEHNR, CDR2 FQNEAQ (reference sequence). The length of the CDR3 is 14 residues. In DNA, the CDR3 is TGTGCCAGCAGCCTCACTAGGAACACCGGGGAGCTGTTTTTT. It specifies CASSLTRNTGELFF. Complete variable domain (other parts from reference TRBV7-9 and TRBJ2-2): DTGVSQNPRHKITKRGQNVTFRCDPISEHNRLYWYRQTLGQGPEFLTYFQNEAQLEKSRLLSDRFSAERPKGSFSTLEIQRTEQGDSAMYLCASSLTRNTGELFFGEGSRLTVL.

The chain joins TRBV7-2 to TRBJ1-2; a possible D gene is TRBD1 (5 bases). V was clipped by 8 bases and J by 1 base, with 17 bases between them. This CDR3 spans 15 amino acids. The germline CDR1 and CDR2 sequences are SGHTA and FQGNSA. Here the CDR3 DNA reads TGTGCCAGCTCCTTCGAAAGGGGCCTTAACTATGGCTACACCTTC. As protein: CASSFERGLNYGYTF.

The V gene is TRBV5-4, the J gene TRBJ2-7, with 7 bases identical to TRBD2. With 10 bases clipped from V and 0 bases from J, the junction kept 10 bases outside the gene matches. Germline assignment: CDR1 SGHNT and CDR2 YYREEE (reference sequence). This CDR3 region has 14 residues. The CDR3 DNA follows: TGTGCCTATGGGGCTAGCGGTACCTCCTACGAGCAGTACGTC. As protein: CAYGASGTSYEQYV.

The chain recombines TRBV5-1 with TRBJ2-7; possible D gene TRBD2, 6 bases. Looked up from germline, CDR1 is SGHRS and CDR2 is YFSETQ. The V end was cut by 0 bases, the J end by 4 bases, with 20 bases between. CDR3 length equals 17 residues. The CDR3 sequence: CASSLAPAGQIFYEQYF. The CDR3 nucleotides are TGCGCCAGCAGCTTGGCCCCAGCGGGCCAAATTTTTTACGAGCAGTACTTC. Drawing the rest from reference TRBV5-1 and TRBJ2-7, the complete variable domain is KAGVTQTPRYLIKTRGQQVTLSCSPISGHRSVSWYQQTPGQGLQFLFEYFSETQRNKGNFPGRFSGRQFSNSRSEMNVSTLELGDSALYLCASSLAPAGQIFYEQYFGPGTRLTVT.

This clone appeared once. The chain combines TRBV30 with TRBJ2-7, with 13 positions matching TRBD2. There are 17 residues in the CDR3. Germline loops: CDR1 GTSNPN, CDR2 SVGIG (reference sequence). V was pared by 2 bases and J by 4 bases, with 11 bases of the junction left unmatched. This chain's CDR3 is CAWSPRTSGSGGYEQYV. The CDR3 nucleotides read TGTGCCTGGAGTCCAAGGACTAGCGGGAGTGGTGGTTACGAGCAGTACGTC.

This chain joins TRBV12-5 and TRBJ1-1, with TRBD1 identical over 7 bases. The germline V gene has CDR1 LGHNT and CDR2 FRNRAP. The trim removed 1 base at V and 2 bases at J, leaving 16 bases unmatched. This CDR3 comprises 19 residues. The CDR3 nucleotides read TGTGCTAGTGGTTTGGGTAAACCTAGACAGGGAGAGCCTAACACTGAAGCTTTCTTT. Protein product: CASGLGKPRQGEPNTEAFF. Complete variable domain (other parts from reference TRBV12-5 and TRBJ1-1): DARVTQTPRHKVTEMGQEVTMRCQPILGHNTVFWYRQTMMQGLELLAYFRNRAPLDDSGMPKDRFSAEMPDATLATLKIQPSEPRDSAVYFCASGLGKPRQGEPNTEAFFGQGTRLTVV.

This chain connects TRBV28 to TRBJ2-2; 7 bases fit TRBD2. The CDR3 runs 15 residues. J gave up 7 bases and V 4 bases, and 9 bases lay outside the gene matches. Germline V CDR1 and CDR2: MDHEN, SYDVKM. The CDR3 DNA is TGTGCCAGCAGTTCCGACTGGGAGGGCGGCGGGGAGCTGTTTTTT. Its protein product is CASSSDWEGGGELFF.

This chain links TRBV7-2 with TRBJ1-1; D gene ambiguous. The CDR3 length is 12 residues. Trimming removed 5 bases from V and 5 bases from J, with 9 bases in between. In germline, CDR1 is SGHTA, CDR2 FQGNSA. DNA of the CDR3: TGTGCCAGCAGCCAACTAGGAACTGAAGCTTTCTTT. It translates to CASSQLGTEAFF.

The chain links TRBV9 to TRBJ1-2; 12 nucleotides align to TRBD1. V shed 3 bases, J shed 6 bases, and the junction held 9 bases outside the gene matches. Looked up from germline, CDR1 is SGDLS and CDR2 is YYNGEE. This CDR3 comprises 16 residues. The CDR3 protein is CASSGGTGGDFHGYTF. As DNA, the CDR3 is TGTGCCAGCAGCGGCGGGACAGGGGGCGATTTTCATGGCTACACCTTC.

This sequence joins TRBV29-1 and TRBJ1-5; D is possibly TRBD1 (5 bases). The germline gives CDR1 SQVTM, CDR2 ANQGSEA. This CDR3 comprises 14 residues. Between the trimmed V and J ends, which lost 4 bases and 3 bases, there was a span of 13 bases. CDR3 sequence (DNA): TGCAGCGTTGGTGACGGCAGGGTCAATCAGCCCCAGCATTTT. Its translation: CSVGDGRVNQPQHF. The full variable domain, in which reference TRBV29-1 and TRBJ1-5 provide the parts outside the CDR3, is SAVISQKPSRDICQRGTSLTIQCQVDSQVTMMFWYRQQPGQSLTLIATANQGSEATYESGFVIDKFPISRPNLTFSTLTVSNMSPEDSSIYLCSVGDGRVNQPQHFGDGTRLSIL.

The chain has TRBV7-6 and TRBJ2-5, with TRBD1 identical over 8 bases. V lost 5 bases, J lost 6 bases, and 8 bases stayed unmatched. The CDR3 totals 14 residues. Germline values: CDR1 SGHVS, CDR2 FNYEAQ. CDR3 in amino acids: CASSTPDRDKTQYF. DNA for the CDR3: TGTGCCAGCAGCACGCCGGACAGGGATAAGACCCAGTACTTC.

The CDR3 is CASSPQASGGRTDTQYF. The CDR3 DNA reads TGTGCCAGCTCACCACAGGCTAGCGGGGGACGCACAGATACGCAGTATTTT. J is TRBJ2-3 and V is TRBV18, with 10 bases identical to TRBD2. J gave up 1 base and V 1 base, and 5 bases lay outside the gene matches. The CDR3 contains 17 residues. Looked up from germline, CDR1 is KGHSH and CDR2 is LQKENI.

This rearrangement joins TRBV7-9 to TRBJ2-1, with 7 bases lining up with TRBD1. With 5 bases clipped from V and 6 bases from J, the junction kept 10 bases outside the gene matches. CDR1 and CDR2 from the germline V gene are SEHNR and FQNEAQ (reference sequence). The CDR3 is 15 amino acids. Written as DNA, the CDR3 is TGTGCCAGCAGCCCGAGGGGGCTAGTCGGCAATGAGCAGTTCTTC. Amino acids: CASSPRGLVGNEQFF.

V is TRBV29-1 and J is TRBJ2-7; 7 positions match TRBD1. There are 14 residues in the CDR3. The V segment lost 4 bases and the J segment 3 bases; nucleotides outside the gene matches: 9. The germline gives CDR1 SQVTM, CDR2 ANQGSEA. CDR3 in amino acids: CSVAGQWTNYEQYF. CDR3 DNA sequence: TGCAGCGTTGCGGGACAGTGGACAAACTACGAGCAGTACTTC.

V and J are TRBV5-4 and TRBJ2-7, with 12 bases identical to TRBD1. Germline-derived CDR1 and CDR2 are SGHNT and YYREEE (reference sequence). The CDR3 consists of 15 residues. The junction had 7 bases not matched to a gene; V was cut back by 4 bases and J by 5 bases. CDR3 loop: CASSKGTGGYNEQYF. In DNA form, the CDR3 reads TGTGCCAGCAGCAAAGGGACAGGGGGCTACAACGAGCAGTACTTC.

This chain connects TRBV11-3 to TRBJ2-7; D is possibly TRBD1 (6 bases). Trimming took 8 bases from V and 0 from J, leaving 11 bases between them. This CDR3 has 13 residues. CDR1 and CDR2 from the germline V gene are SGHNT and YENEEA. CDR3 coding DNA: TGTGCCAGCTCCCAAGGGGGCTCCTACGAGCAGTACTTC. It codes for CASSQGGSYEQYF.

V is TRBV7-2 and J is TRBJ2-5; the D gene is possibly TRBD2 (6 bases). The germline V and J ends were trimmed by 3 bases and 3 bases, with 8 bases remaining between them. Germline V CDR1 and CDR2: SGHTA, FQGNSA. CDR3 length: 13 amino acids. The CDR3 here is CASSFWGEETQYF. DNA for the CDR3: TGTGCCAGCAGCTTCTGGGGGGAAGAGACCCAGTACTTC.

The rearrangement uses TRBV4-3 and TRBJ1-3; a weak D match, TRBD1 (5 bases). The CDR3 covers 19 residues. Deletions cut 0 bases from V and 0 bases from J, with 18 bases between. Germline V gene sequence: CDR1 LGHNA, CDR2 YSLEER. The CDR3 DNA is TGCGCCAGCAGCCAAGATCCGGACATCGGAAGGGCCTCTGGAAACACCATATATTTT. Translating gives CASSQDPDIGRASGNTIYF.

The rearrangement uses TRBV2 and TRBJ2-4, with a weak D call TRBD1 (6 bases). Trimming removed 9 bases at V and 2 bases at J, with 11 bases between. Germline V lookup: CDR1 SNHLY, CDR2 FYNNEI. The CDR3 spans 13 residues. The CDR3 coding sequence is TGTGCCAGTACTACAGGGTCCAAAAACATTCAGTACTTC. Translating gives CASTTGSKNIQYF.

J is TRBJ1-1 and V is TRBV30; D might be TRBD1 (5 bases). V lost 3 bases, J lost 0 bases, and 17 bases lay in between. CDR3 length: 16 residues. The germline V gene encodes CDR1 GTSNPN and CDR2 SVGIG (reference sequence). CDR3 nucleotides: TGTGCCTGGAGCAAATCCCAGACAGCTATGAACACTGAAGCTTTCTTT. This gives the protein CAWSKSQTAMNTEAFF.

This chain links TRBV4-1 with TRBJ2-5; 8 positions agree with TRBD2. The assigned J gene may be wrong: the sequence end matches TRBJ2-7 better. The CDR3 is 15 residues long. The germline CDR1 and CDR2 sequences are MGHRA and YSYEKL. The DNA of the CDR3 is TGCGCCAGCAGCCAAGGGGTAGCGGGGCTGAACGAGCAGTACTTC. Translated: CASSQGVAGLNEQYF.

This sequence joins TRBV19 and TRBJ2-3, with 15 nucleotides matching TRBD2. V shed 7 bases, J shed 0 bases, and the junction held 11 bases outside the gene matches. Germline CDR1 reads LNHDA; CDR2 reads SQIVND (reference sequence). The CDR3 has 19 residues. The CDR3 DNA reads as TGTGCCAGTACTGGGGGACTAGCGGGAGGACCACCTAGCACAGATACGCAGTATTTT. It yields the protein CASTGGLAGGPPSTDTQYF.